This T cell receptor (beta chain) was retrieved from a study of molecular identifiers for immune sequencing clone quantification. The CDR3 is 12 amino acids. From germline, CDR1 is MNHEY and CDR2 SVGEGT. Naive CD8 library inputs spanned roughly 18,000 to 1,100,000 sorted cells and 10%, 30% or 50% RNA. Naive CD8 T cells underwent sorting with the CD8+CD4-CCR7+CD45RA+ definition. Making the bulk TCR libraries relied on previously described methods and listed TCR primers. TCRdb re-called the PCR reads with MiXCR, one entry per CDR3 protein. This sample has about 53,000 distinct CDR3 sequences, with just over 35% found just once. Only one count was recorded for this clonotype. One junction end does not reproduce the germline sequence, and a read error may be involved.

V is TRBV6-2 or TRBV6-3 and J is TRBJ2-5; D perhaps matches TRBD2 (6 bases). This clonotype was sampled from a human donor in good health. Some libraries in this study had Jurkat cell RNA spiked in. The sequencing input was naive CD8+ T cells from blood, with Jurkat cell RNA spiked in. Subset defined: FACS-sorted CD8+CD4-CCR7+CD45RA+ naive T cells. In DNA form, the CDR3 reads TGTGCCAGCACGGGACTTCAAGAGCCCCAGTACTTC. This encodes CASTGLQEPQYF.